The clone carrying this T cell receptor (beta chain) was seen once. Clones were read by immunoSEQ multiplex PCR, and TCRdb kept only the in-frame ones, dropping some. In the table there are about 220,000 clones, about 80% of which are singletons. The CDR3 is 14 residues long. Between the trimmed V and J ends, which lost 1 base and 5 bases, there was a span of 11 bases. Germline lookup yields CDR1 SGHTA and CDR2 FQGTGA. These data originate in a study of blood T cell repertoires in COVID-19. Study context: The United States, Italy and Spain provided the acute and convalescent COVID-19 samples. Sample material is recorded as cDNA or gDNA derived from T cells, B-cell-depleted T cells, or PBMCs.

The receptor's source is a woman between 25 and 40 years old who had recovered from COVID-19. Sequenced input: peripheral blood. The chain uses TRBV7-3 and TRBJ1-1; D is possibly TRBD1 (5 bases). The CDR3: CASSLNGRVTEAFF. The DNA for the CDR3 is TGTGCCAGCAGCTTAAATGGCAGGGTAACTGAAGCTTTCTTT.